The T cell receptor beta chain under discussion was sequenced for a study of blood T cell repertoires in COVID-19. On the study more broadly: Acute-phase and convalescent COVID-19 samples originated in the United States, Italy and Spain. PBMCs, B-cell-depleted T cells, or T cells provided the cDNA or gDNA that made up the material.

The germline V gene has CDR1 SGHVS and CDR2 FQNEAQ. V shed 3 bases and J shed 7 bases, with 13 bases lying between them. CDR3 length: 13 residues. Authors' analysis steps: Cell counts per sample came from amplifying reference gene primers. Using immunoSEQ multiplex PCR, the repertoire was profiled, and TCRdb retains in-frame clones only, with some absent. The DNA gave D and trimming, while V, J and clone size come from that table. The table records around 300,000 clones, 80% to 90% of them present only once. Seattle enrolled patients during active infection and tracked them longitudinally. What was sequenced was peripheral blood. This chain uses TRBV7-8 with TRBJ2-7; TRBD2 is a possible D gene (7 bases). This TCR came from a woman aged 70-85 years with COVID-19, enrolled during active disease. The CDR3 nucleotides read TGTGCCAGCAGCTTGGGGGGGCCCTCTGAGCAGTACTTC. Protein sequence: CASSLGGPSEQYF.